Listed below are T cell receptor beta chains from one sample, sequenced in a study of neurological immune-mediated disorders. TCRdb used MiXCR to reprocess the 5' RACE reads, holding one entry per CDR3 protein. This sample has fewer than 50,000 distinct CDR3 sequences; 2% to 2.5% occur once, and the top ten carry around 12%. The sample consisted of PBMCs. The source of these receptors is a man aged 25 to 40 with multiple sclerosis. CDR3s include the opening cysteine and the closing phenylalanine or tryptophan. Each record gives: V gene, J gene, CDR3 protein.

>TRBV7-6|TRBJ2-1
CASSKFRDSQFF
>TRBV27|TRBJ2-7
CASSQNRLTSGGSHEQYF
>TRBV20-1|TRBJ2-7
CSARVWDRPLEQYF
>TRBV7-2|TRBJ2-4
CASSRGGLAKNIQYF
>TRBV4-1|TRBJ2-1
CASSQNRGVGDEQFF
>TRBV10-2|TRBJ1-5
CASSVPGQGGQPQHF
>TRBV6-6|TRBJ1-4
CASSTGQNYEKLFF
>TRBV5-1|TRBJ2-2
CASSLGLAGTGELFF
>TRBV6-4|TRBJ2-2
CASSAKPGETGELFF
>TRBV6-4|TRBJ2-3
CASSDLLAFGTDTQYF
>TRBV20-1|TRBJ2-1
CSARAGLFNEQFF
>TRBV6-5|TRBJ2-3
CASSYDSSTDTQYF
>TRBV14|TRBJ2-7
CASSQDLGSYEQYF
>TRBV20-1|TRBJ2-5
CSASNRDRGGETQYF
>TRBV20-1|TRBJ2-7
CSASSRGLAGGLSYEQYF
>TRBV20-1|TRBJ1-2
CSARDLRTGGSGYTF
>TRBV5-5|TRBJ1-2
CASSLGSGRRSNYGYTF
>TRBV20-1|TRBJ2-1
CSAVIAGEGNEQFF
>TRBV7-3|TRBJ2-1
CASSPGLAGGAQFF
>TRBV20-1|TRBJ1-2
CSARAAGTGGIGYTF
>TRBV18|TRBJ2-7
CASSHRELSYEQYF
>TRBV7-2|TRBJ1-4
CASSLSYRGANEKLFF
>TRBV5-1|TRBJ2-5
CASSAGWTGTSGRKRQETQYF
>TRBV6-2/TRBV6-3|TRBJ2-3
CASTSERSGSTDTQYF
>TRBV24-1|TRBJ2-7
CATSDRGQGRREQYF
>TRBV5-6|TRBJ2-1
CASSFGGAEQFF
>TRBV12-3/TRBV12-4|TRBJ1-6
CASRVRQYNSTLNF
>TRBV9|TRBJ2-7
CASSRSGTNPEQYF
>TRBV9|TRBJ1-2
CASSVGDRNYGYTF
>TRBV4-3|TRBJ2-2
CASSQGIGGTGELFF
>TRBV7-3|TRBJ2-7
CASSFTVGDEQYF
>TRBV6-6|TRBJ2-3
CASSYDRVADTQYF
>TRBV7-8|TRBJ2-1
CASSLSVAGGSSYNEQFF
>TRBV20-1|TRBJ2-1
CSSSDTLGGNEQFF
>TRBV5-1|TRBJ1-2
CASRNHRVGDKGYTF
>TRBV3-1|TRBJ2-7
CASSQGQGLFEQYF
>TRBV5-1|TRBJ2-4
CASSPGRSINIQYF
>TRBV15|TRBJ2-3
CATSEDRGRGTDTQYF
>TRBV9|TRBJ1-4
CASSDGQGTNEKLFF
>TRBV20-1|TRBJ1-1
CSARTPNTEAFF
>TRBV2|TRBJ2-1
CASGPGTGRNEQFF
>TRBV12-3/TRBV12-4|TRBJ2-6
CASSTTGTSGANVLTF
>TRBV5-5|TRBJ1-1
CASSLGGRADTEAFF
>TRBV9|TRBJ2-3
CASSVEVLDTQYF
>TRBV7-9|TRBJ2-1
CASSPSGGNNEQFF
>TRBV20-1|TRBJ1-4
CSARAYLATNEKLFF
>TRBV7-9|TRBJ1-1
CASSLAGTPNTEAFF
>TRBV6-5|TRBJ2-5
CASSHRQGARQETQYF
>TRBV5-1|TRBJ2-5
CASQANAGLAETQYF
>TRBV20-1|TRBJ2-7
CSVYSGSLSYEQYF
>TRBV20-1|TRBJ2-3
CSASSRARTDTQYF
>TRBV4-1|TRBJ2-5
CASSPAGAGGPETQYF
>TRBV12-3/TRBV12-4|TRBJ2-2
CAWSLSATGELFF
>TRBV12-3/TRBV12-4|TRBJ1-1
CASRVQGLTEAFF
>TRBV27|TRBJ2-7
CASSFETGGYEQYF
>TRBV20-1|TRBJ2-4
CSAEEASPGGIQYF
>TRBV7-6|TRBJ2-1
CASSTLAGRYNEQFF